A single T cell receptor (beta chain) is shown here with its context. This specimen belongs to a study of response to subunit inactivated influenza vaccine. The CDR3 is 16 residues long. V was clipped by 4 bases and J by 1 base; unmatched bases: 8. Germline V lookup: CDR1 KGHSH, CDR2 LQKENI. From the RT-PCR reads, TCRdb called clonotypes with MiXCR, one entry per CDR3 protein. The sample yields roughly 700,000 distinct CDR3 sequences, approximately 15% seen once. The chain links TRBV18 to TRBJ2-5, with TRBD2 identical over 8 bases. Here the sequenced sample was PBMCs from blood, taken roughly 2 weeks before vaccination. This clonotype originated in a man aged 45-65 years who received an inactivated influenza vaccine. The CDR3 loop reads CASSLAGRTFQETQYF. The CDR3 nucleotides read TGTGCCAGCTCACTAGCGGGACGGACGTTCCAAGAGACCCAGTACTTC. Based on the CDR3 plus reference TRBV18 and TRBJ2-5, the full variable domain is NAGVMQNPRHLVRRRGQEARLRCSPMKGHSHVYWYRQLPEEGLKFMVYLQKENIIDESGMPKERFSAEFPKEGPSILRIQQVVRGDSAAYFCASSLAGRTFQETQYFGPGTRLLVL.